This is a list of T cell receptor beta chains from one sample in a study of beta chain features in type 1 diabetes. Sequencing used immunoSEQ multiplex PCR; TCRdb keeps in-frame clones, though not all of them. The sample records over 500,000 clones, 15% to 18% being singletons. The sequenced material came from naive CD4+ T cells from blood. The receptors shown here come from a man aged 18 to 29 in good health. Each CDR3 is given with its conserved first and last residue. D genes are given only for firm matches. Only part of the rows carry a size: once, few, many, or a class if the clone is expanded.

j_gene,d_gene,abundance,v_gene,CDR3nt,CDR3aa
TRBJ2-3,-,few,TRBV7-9,TGTGCCAGCAGCTTAGCCAGCACAGATACGCAGTATTTT,CASSLASTDTQYF
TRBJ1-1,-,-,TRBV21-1,TGTGCCAGCAGCTTACAAGCTAAATTGAACACTGAAGCTTTCTTT,CASSLQAKLNTEAFF
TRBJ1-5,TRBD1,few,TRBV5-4,TGTGCCAGCAGCTCCGGGACAGGGGGCGTTGGTAGCAATCAGCCCCAGCATTTT,CASSSGTGGVGSNQPQHF
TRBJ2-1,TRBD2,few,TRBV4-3,TGCGCCAGCAGCCAAGGAAATCTAGCGGCACTCTACAATGAGCAGTTCTTC,CASSQGNLAALYNEQFF
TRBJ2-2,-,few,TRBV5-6,TGTGCCAGCACCATAGACAGGAGGAACACCGGGGAGCTGTTTTTT,CASTIDRRNTGELFF
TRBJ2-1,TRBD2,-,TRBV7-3,TGTGCCAGCAGCCGTGAGCGGGATTCCTACAATGAGCAGTTCTTC,CASSRERDSYNEQFF
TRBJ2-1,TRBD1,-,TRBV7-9,TGTGCCAGCAGCTTAACCGGGACAGGGGGCAATGAGCAGTTCTTC,CASSLTGTGGNEQFF
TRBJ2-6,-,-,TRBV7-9,TGTGCCAGCAGCCTCCACGGGGCTGGGGCCAACGTCCTGACTTTC,CASSLHGAGANVLTF
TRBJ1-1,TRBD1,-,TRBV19,TGTGCCAGTAACCCTGGGGGGACAGCTTTGAACACTGAAGCTTTCTTT,CASNPGGTALNTEAFF
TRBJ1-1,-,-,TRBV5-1,TGCACCAGCAGCTTGGGCCTGATGGCAGGGATTGAAGCTTTCTTT,CTSSLGLMAGIEAFF
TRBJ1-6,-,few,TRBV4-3,TGCGCCAGCAGCCAAACCGATAGGAATTCACCCCTCCACTTT,CASSQTDRNSPLHF
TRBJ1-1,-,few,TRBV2,TGTGCCAGCAGGATGGACACTGAAGCTTTCTTT,CASRMDTEAFF
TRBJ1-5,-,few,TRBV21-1,TGTGCCAGCAGCCCAGGGATGTACAATCAGCCCCAGCATTTT,CASSPGMYNQPQHF
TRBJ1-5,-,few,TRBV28,TGTGCCAGCTGGCCCGGCACCGTTAATCAGCCCCAGCATTTT,CASWPGTVNQPQHF
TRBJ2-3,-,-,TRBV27,TGTGCCAGCAGTTTCCCCGGGAAGGGCACAGATACGCAGTATTTT,CASSFPGKGTDTQYF
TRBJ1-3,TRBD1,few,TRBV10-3,TGTGCCATCAGTGAAACAGGGGGCATCTCTGGAAACACCATATATTTT,CAISETGGISGNTIYF
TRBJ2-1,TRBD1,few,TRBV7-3,TGTGCCAGCAGCTTAGGGACAGGGGTGGCGGGTGAGCAGTTCTTC,CASSLGTGVAGEQFF
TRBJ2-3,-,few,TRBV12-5,TGTGCTAGTGGTTCGACAGGTACGACGTATTTT,CASGSTGTTYF
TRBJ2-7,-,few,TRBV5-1,TGCGCCAGCAGCTTCATCGGGAGTACCAACGAGCAGTACTTC,CASSFIGSTNEQYF
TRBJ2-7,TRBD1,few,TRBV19,TGTGCCAGTAGTATTCTTCGGCAGGGGGCCCAGAACGAGCAGTACTTC,CASSILRQGAQNEQYF
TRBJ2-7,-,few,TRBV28,TGTGCCAGCAGTTTGACCACACTCTACGAGCAGTACTTC,CASSLTTLYEQYF
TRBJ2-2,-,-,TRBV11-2,TGTGCCAGCAGCGCATGGACGCCCCGATCGAACACCGGGGAGCTGTTTTTT,CASSAWTPRSNTGELFF
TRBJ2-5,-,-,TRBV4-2,TGTGCCAGCAGCCAAGAATCTGCCCGAGAGACCCAGTACTTC,CASSQESARETQYF
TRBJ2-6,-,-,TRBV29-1,TGCAGCGTTGAAGACAGGTCTGGGGCCAACGTCCTGACTTTC,CSVEDRSGANVLTF
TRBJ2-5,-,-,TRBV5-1,TGCGCCAGCAGCTCACAGGGTGCCGAGACCCAGTACTTC,CASSSQGAETQYF
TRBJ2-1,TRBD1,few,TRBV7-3,TGTGCCAGCAGCTCGCAAATAATGACAGGGAGCAATGAGCAGTTCTTC,CASSSQIMTGSNEQFF
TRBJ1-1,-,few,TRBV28,TGTGCCAGCCGGTGGGGGTTGGGTGAAGCTTTCTTT,CASRWGLGEAFF
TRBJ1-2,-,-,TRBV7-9,TGTGCCAGCAGCCGGGGACTACCTTTGGGTGGCTACACCTTC,CASSRGLPLGGYTF
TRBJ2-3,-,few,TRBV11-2,TGTGCCAGCAGCTTAATGGCGGGAATCCGAACAGATACGCAGTATTTT,CASSLMAGIRTDTQYF
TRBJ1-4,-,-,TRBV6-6,TGTGCCAGCAGTGTTTCTGGGGGGGAAAAACTGTTTTTT,CASSVSGGEKLFF
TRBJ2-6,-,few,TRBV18,TGTGCCAGCTCACCCCTGAGAGCTGGGGCCAACGTCCTGACTTTC,CASSPLRAGANVLTF
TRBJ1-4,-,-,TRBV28,TGTGCCAGCACCCGAGCGGACCTCGCTAATGAAAAACTGTTTTTT,CASTRADLANEKLFF
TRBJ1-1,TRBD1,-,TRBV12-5,TGTGCTAGTGGGCGAACAGGGGGGACTGAAGCTTTCTTT,CASGRTGGTEAFF
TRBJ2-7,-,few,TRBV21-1,TGTGCCAGCAGCAGAGAAGCGGGCCTTACCTACGAGCAGTACTTC,CASSREAGLTYEQYF
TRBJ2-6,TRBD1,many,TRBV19,TGTGCCAGTAGTATGCGAGCAGGGGGCCCTCCTGGGGCCAACGTCCTGACTTTC,CASSMRAGGPPGANVLTF
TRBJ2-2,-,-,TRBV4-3,TGCGCCAGCAGCTTTACAGCGAACACCGGGGAGCTGTTTTTT,CASSFTANTGELFF
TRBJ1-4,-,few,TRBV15,TGTGCCACCAGCAGAGATTCCGGCGGACGCGCCCCTGAAAAACTGTTTTTT,CATSRDSGGRAPEKLFF
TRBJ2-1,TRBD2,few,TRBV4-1,TGCGCCAGCAGCCAACTAGCGGGGGAGACCTACAATGAGCAGTTCTTC,CASSQLAGETYNEQFF
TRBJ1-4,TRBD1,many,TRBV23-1,TGCGCCAGCGTAAGAAGGACAGGGGGTCACGAAAAACTGTTTTTT,CASVRRTGGHEKLFF
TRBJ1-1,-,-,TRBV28,TGTGCCAGCAGTCTAGACAGGTCGAACACTGAAGCTTTCTTT,CASSLDRSNTEAFF
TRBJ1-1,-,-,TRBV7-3,TGTGCCAGCAGCTTAACCGTGGACAGGAACACTGAAGCTTTCTTT,CASSLTVDRNTEAFF
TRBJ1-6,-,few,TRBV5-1,TGCGCCAGCAGCTTATTCCGGGACAACCCTTCTGGTTCGCCCCTCCACTTT,CASSLFRDNPSGSPLHF
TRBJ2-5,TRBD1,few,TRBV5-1,TGCGCCAGCAGCTCCGGGACAGGCGGCGCCCGCCGCCAAGAGACCCAGTACTTC,CASSSGTGGARRQETQYF
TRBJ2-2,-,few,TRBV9,TGTGCCAGCAGCGTAAGCACCGGGGAGCTGTTTTTT,CASSVSTGELFF
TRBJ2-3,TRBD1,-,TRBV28,TGTGCCAGCAGTTTATTTGCCCACAGGGGGCGGGTCATAGATACGCAGTATTTT,CASSLFAHRGRVIDTQYF
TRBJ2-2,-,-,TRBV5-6,TGTGCCAGCAGCGTCCTAGCTATCCCCGGGGAGCTGTTTTTT,CASSVLAIPGELFF
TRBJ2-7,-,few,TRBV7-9,TGTGCCAGCAGTCCTGGTCAGTCTCCTACCTACGAGCAGTACTTC,CASSPGQSPTYEQYF
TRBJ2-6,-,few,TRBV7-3,TGTGCCAGCAGCTTAAGGAGGGCTGGGGCCAACGTCCTGACTTTC,CASSLRRAGANVLTF
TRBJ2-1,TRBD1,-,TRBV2,TGTGCCAGCAGGAAGGGACAGGGGGCCGATGAGCAGTTCTTC,CASRKGQGADEQFF
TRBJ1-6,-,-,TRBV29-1,TGCAGCGTTGATGAACCGCCCCTCCACTTT,CSVDEPPLHF
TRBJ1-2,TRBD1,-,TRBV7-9,TGTGCCAGCAGCTCCGGACAGGGGGGAATTCACTATGGCTACACCTTC,CASSSGQGGIHYGYTF
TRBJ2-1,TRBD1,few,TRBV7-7,TGTGCCAGCTCCTCGTTAGGGGACAGGGGACGAAATGAGCAGTTCTTC,CASSSLGDRGRNEQFF
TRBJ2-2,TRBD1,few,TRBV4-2,TGTGCCAGCAGGCAGGGGGCTCGGTCCGGGGAGCTGTTTTTT,CASRQGARSGELFF